A selection of T cell receptor beta chains follows, all from one sample in a study of T cell responses to AZD1222 COVID-19 vaccine. The table came from immunoSEQ multiplex PCR; TCRdb's copy has only in-frame clones and leaves some out. The table has about 110,000 clones, about 87% seen once. Sequences were derived from peripheral blood, sampled on day 0 of AZD1222 vaccination. The receptors originated from an adult in good health. The CDR3 runs from the conserved cysteine through the conserved F or W. The order of the fields is clone size, J gene, V gene, D gene, CDR3 length, CDR3 protein, CDR3 DNA. D genes are given only for firm matches. A row's size may be missing; if present it is once, few, many or a size class.

abundance: .; j_gene: TRBJ2-2; v_gene: TRBV9; d_gene: TRBD2; len: 15; CDR3aa: CASSVARGGAGELFF; CDR3nt: TGTGCCAGCAGCGTAGCTCGCGGGGGGGCCGGGGAGCTGTTTTTT
abundance: .; j_gene: TRBJ1-5; v_gene: TRBV5-5; d_gene: .; len: 14; CDR3aa: CASSSGGHDQPQHF; CDR3nt: TGTGCCAGCAGTTCAGGAGGGCACGATCAGCCCCAGCATTTT
abundance: .; j_gene: TRBJ1-5; v_gene: TRBV5-3; d_gene: .; len: 14; CDR3aa: CARTWGRLKQPQHF; CDR3nt: TGTGCCAGAACCTGGGGCCGTCTTAAACAGCCCCAGCATTTT
abundance: once; j_gene: TRBJ2-3; v_gene: TRBV12-3/TRBV12-4; d_gene: .; len: 13; CDR3aa: CASSLMGHDTQYF; CDR3nt: TGTGCCAGCAGTTTAATGGGACACGATACGCAGTATTTT
abundance: .; j_gene: TRBJ2-2; v_gene: TRBV5-1; d_gene: TRBD2; len: 15; CDR3aa: CASGTSGRFPGELFF; CDR3nt: TGCGCCAGCGGGACTAGCGGGAGATTCCCCGGGGAGCTGTTTTTT
abundance: .; j_gene: TRBJ2-5; v_gene: TRBV29-1; d_gene: .; len: 14; CDR3aa: CSVEVLQGGLGQYF; CDR3nt: TGCAGCGTTGAAGTGTTGCAGGGCGGACTGGGCCAGTACTTC
abundance: .; j_gene: TRBJ1-6; v_gene: TRBV7-9; d_gene: TRBD1; len: 16; CDR3aa: CASRPRQGNWYSPLHF; CDR3nt: TGTGCCAGCAGACCTAGACAGGGGAATTGGTATTCACCCCTCCACTTT
abundance: .; j_gene: TRBJ1-5; v_gene: TRBV4-2; d_gene: .; len: 14; CDR3aa: CASSQGQGDQPQHF; CDR3nt: TGTGCCAGCAGCCAAGGGCAGGGTGACCAGCCCCAGCATTTT
abundance: .; j_gene: TRBJ1-2; v_gene: TRBV30; d_gene: TRBD1; len: 13; CDR3aa: CAWSAGGGDGYTF; CDR3nt: TGTGCCTGGAGTGCAGGGGGCGGGGATGGCTACACCTTC
abundance: .; j_gene: TRBJ1-1; v_gene: TRBV4-1; d_gene: .; len: 16; CDR3aa: CASSHPRGASNTEAFF; CDR3nt: TGCGCCAGCAGCCATCCGCGTGGGGCGTCGAACACTGAAGCTTTCTTT
abundance: .; j_gene: TRBJ2-1; v_gene: TRBV10-1; d_gene: TRBD2; len: 15; CDR3aa: CASSEQRLANNEQFF; CDR3nt: TGCGCCAGCAGTGAGCAGAGACTAGCCAACAATGAGCAGTTCTTC
abundance: few; j_gene: TRBJ2-2; v_gene: TRBV4-1; d_gene: .; len: 15; CDR3aa: CASSQPTGRTGELFF; CDR3nt: TGCGCCAGCAGCCAACCGACGGGTAGGACCGGGGAGCTGTTTTTT
abundance: .; j_gene: TRBJ2-7; v_gene: TRBV6-5; d_gene: .; len: 15; CDR3aa: CASSYGNQGSYEQYF; CDR3nt: TGTGCCAGCAGTTACGGGAATCAGGGATCCTACGAGCAGTACTTC
abundance: .; j_gene: TRBJ2-7; v_gene: TRBV5-6; d_gene: .; len: 14; CDR3aa: CASSDRDPKGEQYF; CDR3nt: TGTGCCAGCAGCGACCGGGACCCGAAGGGCGAGCAGTACTTC
abundance: .; j_gene: TRBJ1-3; v_gene: TRBV5-1; d_gene: .; len: 15; CDR3aa: CASSLEASSGNTIYF; CDR3nt: TGCGCCAGCAGCTTGGAGGCCAGCTCTGGAAACACCATATATTTT
abundance: .; j_gene: TRBJ1-2; v_gene: TRBV11-3; d_gene: .; len: 13; CDR3aa: CASSYGRGQGYTF; CDR3nt: TGTGCCAGCAGTTACGGAAGGGGTCAGGGCTACACCTTC
abundance: once; j_gene: TRBJ1-5; v_gene: TRBV19; d_gene: .; len: 13; CDR3aa: CASSIGGGQTQHF; CDR3nt: TGTGCCAGTAGTATAGGGGGGGGGCAGACCCAGCATTTT
abundance: few; j_gene: TRBJ2-5; v_gene: TRBV2; d_gene: .; len: 15; CDR3aa: CASRREVGGQETQYF; CDR3nt: TGTGCCAGCAGGAGGGAGGTGGGGGGCCAAGAGACCCAGTACTTC
abundance: once; j_gene: TRBJ2-1; v_gene: TRBV11-2; d_gene: .; len: 13; CDR3aa: CASSEHWWNEQFF; CDR3nt: TGTGCCAGCTCCGAGCACTGGTGGAATGAGCAGTTCTTC
abundance: .; j_gene: TRBJ2-7; v_gene: TRBV3-1/TRBV3-2; d_gene: TRBD1; len: 13; CDR3aa: CASSIRQGYEQYF; CDR3nt: TGTGCCAGCAGCATCCGACAGGGCTACGAGCAGTACTTC
abundance: .; j_gene: TRBJ2-7; v_gene: TRBV5-1; d_gene: TRBD2; len: 13; CDR3aa: CASRLAGGYEQYF; CDR3nt: TGCGCCAGCAGACTAGCGGGAGGGTACGAGCAGTACTTC
abundance: .; j_gene: TRBJ2-5; v_gene: TRBV7-8; d_gene: TRBD2; len: 16; CDR3aa: CASSPGTSGTGETQYF; CDR3nt: TGTGCCAGCAGCCCCGGGACTAGCGGGACAGGGGAGACCCAGTACTTC
abundance: .; j_gene: TRBJ2-3; v_gene: TRBV5-1; d_gene: TRBD1; len: 15; CDR3aa: CASSSRDRGRDTQYF; CDR3nt: TGCGCCAGCAGCTCCCGGGACAGGGGGCGGGATACGCAGTATTTT
abundance: .; j_gene: TRBJ1-5; v_gene: TRBV9; d_gene: .; len: 16; CDR3aa: CASSVEVREITQPQHF; CDR3nt: TGTGCCAGCAGCGTAGAGGTACGGGAAATCACTCAGCCCCAGCATTTT
abundance: .; j_gene: TRBJ2-5; v_gene: TRBV5-6; d_gene: .; len: 14; CDR3aa: CASGLTPKQETQYF; CDR3nt: TGTGCCAGCGGTCTGACCCCGAAGCAAGAGACCCAGTACTTC
abundance: .; j_gene: TRBJ2-5; v_gene: TRBV5-1; d_gene: TRBD1; len: 14; CDR3aa: CASSTGTEQETQYF; CDR3nt: TGCGCCAGCAGCACCGGGACAGAACAAGAGACCCAGTACTTC